These 14 T cell receptor beta chains came from one sample sequenced in a study of CD8 T cells in ankylosing spondylitis. TCRdb ran MiXCR on the 5' RACE reads and lists one entry per CDR3 protein. This table holds approximately 250,000 distinct CDR3 sequences, 20% to 30% found once. Sequencing was carried out using blood, either unsorted or a sorted T cell fraction (not recorded which). The source is a male donor with ankylosing spondylitis or in good health (not recorded which).

This clonotype was picked up many times. The rearrangement joins TRBV6-1 to TRBJ2-5, with D perhaps TRBD1 or TRBD2 (5 bases each). Germline loops: CDR1 MNHNS, CDR2 SASEGT. The V and J ends lost 4 bases and 1 base respectively, with 16 bases between them. The CDR3 covers 16 residues. The CDR3 protein is CASSVRGDPFQETQYF. Written as DNA, the CDR3 is TGTGCCAGCAGTGTGAGGGGCGACCCCTTCCAAGAGACCCAGTACTTC.

This clonotype has ten or more counts. V and J are TRBV5-1 and TRBJ2-3; 9 bases line up with TRBD2. Trimming removed 2 bases from V and 3 bases from J; junction bases left unmatched: 4. Germline lookup yields CDR1 SGHRS and CDR2 YFSETQ. This CDR3 contains 15 residues. For the CDR3, the DNA is TGCGCCAGCAGCTTCCGGACTAGCGATACAGATACGCAGTATTTT. Translating gives CASSFRTSDTDTQYF.

This sequence joins TRBV6-5 and TRBJ2-5, with D unclear. From germline, CDR1 is MNHEY and CDR2 SVGAGI. The CDR3 is 11 amino acids. V dropped 6 bases and J dropped 5 bases, with 7 bases sitting between them. CDR3 loop: CASRNGETQYF. CDR3 DNA sequence: TGTGCCAGCAGGAACGGGGAGACCCAGTACTTC.

V and J are TRBV7-6 and TRBJ2-7; 9 bases map to TRBD1. CDR1 SGHVS and CDR2 FNYEAQ come from the germline V gene. Unmatched junction bases numbered 3, after V lost 2 bases and J lost 4 bases. The CDR3 length is 14 residues. CDR3 loop: CASSLTGTGYEQYF. The CDR3 nucleotides are TGTGCCAGCAGCTTAACCGGGACAGGGTACGAGCAGTACTTC.

This clonotype was detected ten times or more. V gene TRBV29-1 combines with J gene TRBJ2-3, with D possibly being TRBD1 (5 bases). Trimming took off 8 bases at V and 6 bases at J, with 9 bases between the two ends. Germline V gene data show CDR1 as SQVTM and CDR2 as ANQGSEA. The CDR3 is made up of 10 amino acids. CDR3 sequence: CSSGPDTQYF. The DNA for the CDR3 is TGCAGCTCAGGGCCGGATACGCAGTATTTT.

This clonotype was seen at least ten times. This chain links TRBV20-1 with TRBJ2-5; D call uncertain. Trimming took 4 bases from V and 5 from J, leaving 14 bases between them. The CDR3 spans 13 residues. Germline assignment: CDR1 DFQATT and CDR2 SNEGSKA (reference sequence). The DNA of the CDR3 is TGCAGTGCTACCACCGACCAGTATGAGACCCAGTACTTC. Amino acids: CSATTDQYETQYF.

This clonotype has ten or more counts. The rearrangement joins TRBV20-1 to TRBJ1-1; a possible D gene is TRBD1 (6 bases). The ends were cut back, 6 bases at V and 5 bases at J, with 16 bases in the middle. The CDR3 loop spans 13 amino acids. Germline-derived CDR1 and CDR2 are DFQATT and SNEGSKA (reference sequence). The CDR3 sequence is CSAGGLKGTEAFF. As DNA, the CDR3 is TGCAGTGCCGGGGGCCTAAAGGGGACTGAAGCTTTCTTT.

This clonotype has just one count. The chain uses TRBV29-1 and TRBJ2-2; D uncertain. There are 15 residues in the CDR3. V was clipped by 8 bases and J by 0 bases, with 16 bases between them. Germline loops: CDR1 SQVTM, CDR2 ANQGSEA. The CDR3 is CSSSGSKSNTGELFF. In DNA, the CDR3 is TGCAGCTCAAGTGGATCTAAATCGAACACCGGGGAGCTGTTTTTT.

In this sample, this clonotype turned up a few times. This chain links TRBV10-3 with TRBJ2-5, with 7 nucleotides matching TRBD1. The CDR3 is made up of 13 amino acids. V was pared by 6 bases and J by 8 bases, with 9 bases of the junction left unmatched. Germline values: CDR1 ENHRY, CDR2 SYGVKD. CDR3 DNA: TGTGCCATCAGCCTCGACAGGGATAGTACCCAGTACTTC. Protein: CAISLDRDSTQYF.

The chain's CDR3 is CASSRGQTNTQTTNEKLFF. The DNA of the CDR3 is TGCGCCAGCAGCCGGGGACAGACTAATACTCAAACAACTAATGAAAAACTGTTTTTT. J is TRBJ1-4 and V is TRBV5-1; 7 positions agree with TRBD1. The CDR3 covers 19 residues. The V gene's germline CDR1 is SGHRS and CDR2 YFSETQ. V dropped 4 bases and J dropped 0; count of bases not matched to a gene: 15.

The rearrangement links TRBV6-1 to TRBJ2-3, with a weak D call TRBD2 (5 bases). Germline V gives CDR1 MNHNS, CDR2 SASEGT. The CDR3 has 14 residues. V was clipped by 7 bases and J by 3 bases, with 14 bases between them. Here the CDR3 DNA reads TGTGCCAGCACCCGTCGCCCGGGGACAGATACGCAGTATTTT. Residues: CASTRRPGTDTQYF.

This clonotype was found many times. The chain joins TRBV12-3 or TRBV12-4 to TRBJ2-3; no definite D call. The ends were cut back, 6 bases at V and 6 bases at J, with 10 bases in the middle. CDR3 length: 12 residues. The CDR3 DNA follows: TGTGCCAGCAGCCATCAAAGGGATACGCAGTATTTT. It specifies CASSHQRDTQYF.

This clonotype was counted ten times or more. The V and J genes are TRBV20-1 and TRBJ2-3; 7 nucleotides align to TRBD1. Trimming cost V 5 bases and J 6 bases; bases outside gene matches: 5. Germline V CDR1 and CDR2: DFQATT, SNEGSKA (reference sequence). CDR3 length: 12 amino acids. The CDR3 nucleotides read TGCAGTGCTTACAGGGGTGGGGATACGCAGTATTTT. This sequence encodes CSAYRGGDTQYF.

This clonotype was detected ten times or more. The chain links TRBV20-1 to TRBJ2-7; 8 bases align to TRBD1. The CDR3 totals 15 residues. After removal of 2 bases from V and 4 bases from J, the junction contained 10 bases not matched to a gene. Per germline, CDR1 DFQATT and CDR2 SNEGSKA (reference sequence). The CDR3 loop is CSARNGQGARYEQYF. The CDR3 nucleotides read TGCAGTGCTAGAAATGGGCAGGGGGCCAGATACGAGCAGTACTTC.